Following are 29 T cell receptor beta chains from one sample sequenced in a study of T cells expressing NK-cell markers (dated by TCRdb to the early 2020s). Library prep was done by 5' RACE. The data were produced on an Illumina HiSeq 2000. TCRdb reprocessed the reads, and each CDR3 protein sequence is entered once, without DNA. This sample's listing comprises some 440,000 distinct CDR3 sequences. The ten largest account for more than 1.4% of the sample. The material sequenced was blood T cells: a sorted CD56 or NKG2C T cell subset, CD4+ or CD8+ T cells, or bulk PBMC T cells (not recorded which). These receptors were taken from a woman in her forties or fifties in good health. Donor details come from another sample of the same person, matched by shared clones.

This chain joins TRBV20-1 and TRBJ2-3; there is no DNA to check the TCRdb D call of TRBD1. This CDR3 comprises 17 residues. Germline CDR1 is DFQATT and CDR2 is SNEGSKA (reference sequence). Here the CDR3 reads CSARDVTRGLGTDTQYF.

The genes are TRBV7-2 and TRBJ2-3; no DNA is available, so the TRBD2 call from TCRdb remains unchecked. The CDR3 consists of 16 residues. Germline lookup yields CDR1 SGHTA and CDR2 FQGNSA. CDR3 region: CASSLSRGLGTDTQYF. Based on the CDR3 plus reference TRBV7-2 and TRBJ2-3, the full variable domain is GAGVSQSPSNKVTEKGKDVELRCDPISGHTALYWYRQSLGQGLEFLIYFQGNSAPDKSGLPSDRFSAERTGGSVSTLTIQRTQQEDSAVYLCASSLSRGLGTDTQYFGPGTRLTVL.

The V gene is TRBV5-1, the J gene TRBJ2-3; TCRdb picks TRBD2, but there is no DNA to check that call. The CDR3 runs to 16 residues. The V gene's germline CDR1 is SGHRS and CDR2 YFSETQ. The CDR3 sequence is CASSLPGLNFRDTQYF.

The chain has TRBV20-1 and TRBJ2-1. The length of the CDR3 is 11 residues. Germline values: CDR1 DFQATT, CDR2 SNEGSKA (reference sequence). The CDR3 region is CSTEFHNEQFF.

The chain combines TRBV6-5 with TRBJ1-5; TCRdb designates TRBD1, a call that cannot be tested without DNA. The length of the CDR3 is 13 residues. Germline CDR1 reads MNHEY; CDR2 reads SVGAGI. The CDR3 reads CASSWKGGQPQHF.

CDR3 amino acids: CASSQEGTGLGEKLFF. This chain links TRBV4-1 with TRBJ1-4; TCRdb's D call of TRBD1 is untestable without DNA. This CDR3 region has 16 residues. Germline V lookup: CDR1 MGHRA, CDR2 YSYEKL.

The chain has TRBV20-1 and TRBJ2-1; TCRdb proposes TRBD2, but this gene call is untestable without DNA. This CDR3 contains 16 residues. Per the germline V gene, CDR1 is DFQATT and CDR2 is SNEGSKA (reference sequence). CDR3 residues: CSARAVGVGSTREQFF.

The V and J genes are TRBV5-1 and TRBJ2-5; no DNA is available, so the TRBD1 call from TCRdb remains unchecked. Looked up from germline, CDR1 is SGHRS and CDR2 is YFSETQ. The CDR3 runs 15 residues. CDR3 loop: CASSLFGTGRETQYF.

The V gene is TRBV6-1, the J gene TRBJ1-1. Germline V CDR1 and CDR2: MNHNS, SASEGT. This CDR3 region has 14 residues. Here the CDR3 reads CASSEALPATEAFF.

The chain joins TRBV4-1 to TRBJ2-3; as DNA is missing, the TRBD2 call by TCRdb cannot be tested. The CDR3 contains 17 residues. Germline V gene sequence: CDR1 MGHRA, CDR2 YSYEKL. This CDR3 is CASSRLLLAGVEGTQYF.

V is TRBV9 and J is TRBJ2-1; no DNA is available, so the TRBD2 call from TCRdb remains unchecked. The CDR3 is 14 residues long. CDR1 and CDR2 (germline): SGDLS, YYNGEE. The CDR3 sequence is CASAWGGSSDEQFF.

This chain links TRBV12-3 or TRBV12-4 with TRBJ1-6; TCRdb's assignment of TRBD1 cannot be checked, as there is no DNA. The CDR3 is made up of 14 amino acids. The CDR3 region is CASSLAQGTSPLHF.

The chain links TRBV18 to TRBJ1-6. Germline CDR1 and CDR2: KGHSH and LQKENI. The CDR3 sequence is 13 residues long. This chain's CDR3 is CASSPMFFGALHF.

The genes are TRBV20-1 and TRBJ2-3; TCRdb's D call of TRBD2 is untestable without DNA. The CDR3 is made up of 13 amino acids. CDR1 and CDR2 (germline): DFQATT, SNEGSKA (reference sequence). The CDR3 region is CSAIAEREDTQYF.

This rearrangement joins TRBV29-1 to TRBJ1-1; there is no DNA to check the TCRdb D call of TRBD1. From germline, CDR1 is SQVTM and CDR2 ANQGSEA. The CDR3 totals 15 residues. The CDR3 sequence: CSVDPPGQGGTEAFF.

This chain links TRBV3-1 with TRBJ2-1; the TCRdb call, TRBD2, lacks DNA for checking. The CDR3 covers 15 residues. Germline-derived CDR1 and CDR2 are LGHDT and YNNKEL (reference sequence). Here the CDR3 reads CASSPSSVSYNEQFF.

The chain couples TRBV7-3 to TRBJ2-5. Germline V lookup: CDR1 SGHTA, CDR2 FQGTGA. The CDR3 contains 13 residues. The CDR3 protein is CASSFGDFETQYF.

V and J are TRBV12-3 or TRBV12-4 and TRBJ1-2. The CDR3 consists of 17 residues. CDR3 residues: CASSPSFLRRANYGYTF.

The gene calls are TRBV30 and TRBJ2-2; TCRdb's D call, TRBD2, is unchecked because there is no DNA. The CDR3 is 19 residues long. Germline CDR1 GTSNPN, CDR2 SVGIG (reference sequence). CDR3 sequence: CAWSPGGITSGLYTGELFF.

CDR3 region: CASSHGTGFVYGYTF. The chain joins TRBV5-1 to TRBJ1-2; the D call from TCRdb, TRBD1, cannot be confirmed without DNA. This CDR3 has 15 amino acids. The germline V gene has CDR1 SGHRS and CDR2 YFSETQ.

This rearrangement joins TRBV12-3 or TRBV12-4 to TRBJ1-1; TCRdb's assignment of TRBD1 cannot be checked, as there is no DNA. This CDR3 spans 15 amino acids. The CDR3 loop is CASGGTGVMNTEAFF.

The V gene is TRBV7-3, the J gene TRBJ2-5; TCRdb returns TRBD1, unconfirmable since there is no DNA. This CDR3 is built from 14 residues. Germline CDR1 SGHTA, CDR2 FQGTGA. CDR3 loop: CASSLTGSPAAQYF. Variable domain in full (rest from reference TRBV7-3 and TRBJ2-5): GAGVSQTPSNKVTEKGKYVELRCDPISGHTALYWYRQSLGQGPEFLIYFQGTGAADDSGLPNDRFFAVRPEGSVSTLKIQRTERGDSAVYLCASSLTGSPAAQYFGPGTRLLVL.

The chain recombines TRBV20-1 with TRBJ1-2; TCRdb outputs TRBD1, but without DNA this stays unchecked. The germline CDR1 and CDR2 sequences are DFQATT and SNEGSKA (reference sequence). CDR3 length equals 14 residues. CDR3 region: CSARAMTGYTGYTF.

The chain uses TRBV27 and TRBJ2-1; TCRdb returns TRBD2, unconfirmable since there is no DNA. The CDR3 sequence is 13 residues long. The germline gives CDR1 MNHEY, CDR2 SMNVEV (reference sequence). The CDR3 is CASSERREGREFF.

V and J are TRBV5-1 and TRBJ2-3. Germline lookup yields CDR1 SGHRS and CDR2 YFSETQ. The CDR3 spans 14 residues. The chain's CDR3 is CASSLGSVYDTQYF.

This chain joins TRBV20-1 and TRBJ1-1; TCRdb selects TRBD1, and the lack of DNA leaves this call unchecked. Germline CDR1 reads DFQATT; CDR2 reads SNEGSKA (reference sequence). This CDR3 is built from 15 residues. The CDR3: CSAYFNRGLNTEAFF.

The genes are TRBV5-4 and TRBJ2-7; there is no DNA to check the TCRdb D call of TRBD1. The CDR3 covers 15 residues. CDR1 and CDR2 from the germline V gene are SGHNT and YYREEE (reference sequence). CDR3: CASSGPGQDNYEQYF.

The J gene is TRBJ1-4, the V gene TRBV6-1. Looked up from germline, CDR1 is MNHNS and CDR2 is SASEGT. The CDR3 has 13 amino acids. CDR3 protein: CASSEVPNEKLFF.

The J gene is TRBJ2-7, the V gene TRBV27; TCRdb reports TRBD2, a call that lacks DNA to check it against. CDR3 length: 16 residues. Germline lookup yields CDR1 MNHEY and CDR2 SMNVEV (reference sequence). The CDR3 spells CASMREGIESGRMWYF.